A single sample gave rise to the 26 T cell receptor beta chains below, sequenced in a study of vaccination and CD4 T cells after COVID-19. TCRdb used MiXCR to reprocess the PCR reads, holding one entry per CDR3 protein. The sample consists of some 20,000 distinct CDR3 sequences, approximately 60% of them appearing once. The sequences come from CD4+ T cells from blood, collected after SARS-CoV-2 vaccination. Receptors originate from a human donor who had recovered from COVID-19.

This clonotype has more than one count but fewer than ten. This chain joins TRBV20-1 and TRBJ2-3; D remains unclear. V gave up 6 bases and J gave up 10 bases, with 11 bases separating them. This CDR3 is built from 10 residues. Germline loops: CDR1 DFQATT, CDR2 SNEGSKA (reference sequence). CDR3 amino acids: CSADDEAQYF. The DNA of the CDR3 is TGCAGTGCAGACGACGAGGCGCAGTATTTT.

The chain combines TRBV28 with TRBJ2-5, with D possibly being TRBD2 (6 bases). Germline V gene lookup returns CDR1 MDHEN and CDR2 SYDVKM. V lost 2 bases, J lost 1 base, and 11 bases lay in between. The CDR3 is 15 amino acids. Here the CDR3 reads CASSLDSGPQETQYF. CDR3 nucleotide sequence: TGTGCCAGCAGTTTAGATAGCGGCCCCCAAGAGACCCAGTACTTC.

The rearrangement uses TRBV4-2 and TRBJ1-1; D is unclear. Germline assignment: CDR1 LGHNA and CDR2 YNFKEQ. The V gene lost 0 bases and the J gene lost 11 bases, with 22 bases spanning the gap. This CDR3 is built from 16 residues. The CDR3 DNA reads as TGTGCCAGCAGCCAAGAACTTATAAAAATGGGAGCATCGGCTTTCTTT. It translates to CASSQELIKMGASAFF.

This clonotype occurred once. The chain carries TRBV7-9 and TRBJ1-4; D is perhaps TRBD1 (6 bases). Germline loops: CDR1 SEHNR, CDR2 FQNEAQ (reference sequence). This CDR3 has 14 residues. The V end lost 5 bases, the J end lost 7 bases, and 14 bases lay between the germline ends. The CDR3 here is CASSPPDRTEKLFF. The CDR3 DNA reads TGTGCCAGCAGCCCCCCCGACAGGACTGAAAAACTGTTTTTT.

The chain links TRBV20-1 to TRBJ2-3; D gene unclear. Germline loops: CDR1 DFQATT, CDR2 SNEGSKA (reference sequence). Trimming pared 1 base from V and 6 bases from J, leaving 20 bases between. The CDR3 contains 16 residues. CDR3 loop: CSARGWAGAPWDTQYF. CDR3 sequence (DNA): TGCAGTGCTAGAGGGTGGGCAGGCGCACCCTGGGATACGCAGTATTTT.

The chain couples TRBV24-1 to TRBJ1-1, with 8 bases fitting TRBD1. Trimming took 3 bases from V and 4 from J; bases not matched to a gene: 9. CDR3 length: 16 amino acids. Looked up from germline, CDR1 is KGHDR and CDR2 is SFDVKD. CDR3 nucleotide sequence: TGTGCCACCAGTGATGGAAAACAGGGGGGCGGCACTGAAGCTTTCTTT. This codes for CATSDGKQGGGTEAFF.

V usage is TRBV19 and J usage is TRBJ2-3, with TRBD2 identical over 12 bases. CDR3 length: 15 residues. The germline CDR1 and CDR2 sequences are LNHDA and SQIVND (reference sequence). J lost 4 bases, V lost 2 bases, and 1 base had no gene match. CDR3 DNA: TGTGCCAGTAGTATACTAGCGGGAGGGCCAGATACGCAGTATTTT. This sequence encodes CASSILAGGPDTQYF.

This clonotype has more than one count but fewer than ten. This chain connects TRBV7-2 to TRBJ2-7; the match to TRBD2 covers 7 bases. Germline CDR1 reads SGHTA; CDR2 reads FQGNSA. The CDR3 runs 15 residues. The V and J ends lost 7 bases and 6 bases, in that order; junction bases with no gene match: 15. The CDR3 reads CASTGGGARPPEQYF. Written as DNA, the CDR3 is TGTGCCAGCACGGGCGGGGGAGCCCGACCCCCCGAGCAGTACTTC. The full variable domain, its missing parts supplied by reference TRBV7-2 and TRBJ2-7, is GAGVSQSPSNKVTEKGKDVELRCDPISGHTALYWYRQSLGQGLEFLIYFQGNSAPDKSGLPSDRFSAERTGGSVSTLTIQRTQQEDSAVYLCASTGGGARPPEQYFGPGTRLTVT.

V is TRBV29-1 and J is TRBJ2-3, with 8 positions matching TRBD2. V shed 7 bases and J 2 bases; nucleotides not matched to a gene: 5. The CDR3 has 13 residues. Germline V gene lookup returns CDR1 SQVTM and CDR2 ANQGSEA. CDR3 sequence: CSAGRGDTDTQYF. In nucleotides, the CDR3 is TGCAGCGCCGGGAGGGGGGACACAGATACGCAGTATTTT.

The chain recombines TRBV7-6 with TRBJ1-5, with D perhaps TRBD1 (5 bases). The V end was cut by 5 bases, the J end by 0 bases, with 8 bases between. Germline assignment: CDR1 SGHVS and CDR2 FNYEAQ. CDR3 length: 14 amino acids. DNA for the CDR3: TGTGCCAGCAGCCAAGGGGCTAGCAATCAGCCCCAGCATTTT. Translating gives CASSQGASNQPQHF. The full variable domain, with the rest looked up from reference TRBV7-6 and TRBJ1-5, is GAGVSQSPRYKVTKRGQDVALRCDPISGHVSLYWYRQALGQGPEFLTYFNYEAQQDKSGLPNDRFSAERPEGSISTLTIQRTEQRDSAMYRCASSQGASNQPQHFGDGTRLSIL.

The V call is TRBV6-1, the J call TRBJ1-2, with a weak D call TRBD1 (6 bases). This CDR3 has 15 amino acids. V lost 7 bases to trimming and J lost 3 bases, with 18 bases between them. Germline V gene sequence: CDR1 MNHNS, CDR2 SASEGT. CDR3 DNA sequence: TGTGCCAGCAAAACCTGGGACACCTCTGACTATGGCTACACCTTC. Its translation: CASKTWDTSDYGYTF.

This clonotype came up a few times. The V and J genes are TRBV19 and TRBJ1-6; D unresolved. This CDR3 spans 14 amino acids. Germline CDR1 and CDR2: LNHDA and SQIVND (reference sequence). Trimming pared 1 base from V and 9 bases from J, leaving 10 bases between. The CDR3 nucleotides read TGTGCCAGTAGTATAGCAAGCCCTCCTTCACCCCTCCACTTT. Protein: CASSIASPPSPLHF.

The gene calls are TRBV28 and TRBJ1-6; maybe TRBD1 (6 bases). V was clipped by 8 bases and J by 9 bases, with 20 bases between them. The CDR3 length is 15 residues. Germline V gene sequence: CDR1 MDHEN, CDR2 SYDVKM. The CDR3 region has the DNA TGTGCCAGCGGGGGCAGCAAAGGGTTTGGTTCACCCCTCCACTTT. Translating gives CASGGSKGFGSPLHF. Supplemented by reference TRBV28 and TRBJ1-6, the full variable domain reads DVKVTQSSRYLVKRTGEKVFLECVQDMDHENMFWYRQDPGLGLRLIYFSYDVKMKEKGDIPEGYSVSREKKERFSLILESASTNQTSMYLCASGGSKGFGSPLHFGNGTRLTVT.

The chain couples TRBV6-1 to TRBJ2-3; D may be TRBD2 (5 bases). The CDR3 runs to 12 residues. The germline CDR1 and CDR2 sequences are MNHNS and SASEGT. The V gene lost 6 bases and the J gene lost 6 bases, with 10 bases spanning the gap. CDR3 bases: TGTGCCAGCAGAGACGGCGGGGATACGCAGTATTTT. Translated: CASRDGGDTQYF.

The genes are TRBV27 and TRBJ1-6, with 7 bases identical to TRBD1. This CDR3 is 15 amino acids long. Germline V gene lookup returns CDR1 MNHEY and CDR2 SMNVEV (reference sequence). Unmatched junction bases numbered 5, after V lost 3 bases and J lost 6 bases. The CDR3 DNA reads as TGTGCCAGCAGTTTTCGGACAGGAGTTAATTCACCCCTCCACTTT. This codes for CASSFRTGVNSPLHF.

The CDR3: CASSGQGAWNTEAFF. The CDR3 bases are TGTGCCAGCAGTGGACAGGGGGCGTGGAACACTGAAGCTTTCTTT. V is TRBV6-1 and J is TRBJ1-1; TRBD1 aligns across 10 bases. The germline CDR1 and CDR2 sequences are MNHNS and SASEGT. The CDR3 runs to 15 residues. After removal of 4 bases from V and 1 base from J, the junction contained 3 bases not matched to a gene.

The J gene is TRBJ1-6, the V gene TRBV19; D is ambiguous. V shed 3 bases and J shed 0 bases, with 9 bases lying between them. The germline CDR1 and CDR2 sequences are LNHDA and SQIVND (reference sequence). The CDR3 is made up of 16 amino acids. The CDR3 region is CASSIESGSYNSPLHF. The CDR3 nucleotides read TGTGCCAGTAGTATTGAGAGCGGCTCCTATAATTCACCCCTCCACTTT.

This clonotype was seen a handful of times. The V gene is TRBV4-3, the J gene TRBJ1-1; no clear D gene. V was pared by 1 base and J by 1 base, with 7 bases between. Germline assignment: CDR1 LGHNA and CDR2 YSLEER. This CDR3 is built from 14 residues. The CDR3: CASSQGTWNTEAFF. CDR3 nucleotides: TGCGCCAGCAGCCAAGGGACCTGGAACACTGAAGCTTTCTTT.

In its sample, this clonotype was seen a few times. The chain carries TRBV20-1 and TRBJ2-5; TRBD2 might be the D (6 bases). Germline loops: CDR1 DFQATT, CDR2 SNEGSKA (reference sequence). The CDR3 consists of 15 residues. Trimming stripped 4 bases from V and 5 bases from J, with 20 bases between. CDR3 bases: TGCAGTGCTAACCCCGGTGTAGGAGCGGGTGAGACCCAGTACTTC. Translated, it gives CSANPGVGAGETQYF.

For this clonotype: Sequence at one end of the junction differs from germline and may be a read error. The J gene is TRBJ2-7, the V gene TRBV7-8; possible D gene TRBD2, 6 bases. The CDR3 is made up of 13 amino acids. From germline, CDR1 is SGHVS and CDR2 FQNEAQ. The CDR3 DNA sequence: TGTGCCAGCAGCTTAACGGGACTCGGCCGCAGGGTCTTC. This codes for CASSLTGLGRRVF.

This clonotype appeared a few times. The chain couples TRBV19 to TRBJ2-2; 7 nucleotides line up with TRBD2. This CDR3 has 14 residues. The germline V gene encodes CDR1 LNHDA and CDR2 SQIVND (reference sequence). Trimming took 10 bases from V and 4 from J; bases not matched to a gene: 9. The CDR3, as DNA: TGTGCCACGCGGCTAGCGGTACCCACCGGGGAGCTGTTTTTT. Its translation is CATRLAVPTGELFF.

In this sample, this clonotype turned up a few times. The chain uses TRBV23-1 and TRBJ1-5; D is unresolved. TRBV23-1 is flagged as an ORF with uncertain function. The V gene lost 2 bases and the J gene lost 5 bases, with 10 bases spanning the gap. The CDR3 spans 14 residues. The CDR3 sequence is CASSQKTWDQPQHF. CDR3 bases: TGCGCCAGCAGTCAAAAGACGTGGGATCAGCCCCAGCATTTT.

This chain connects TRBV19 to TRBJ2-2; TRBD1 is a possible D gene (6 bases). CDR3 size: 15 residues. With 6 bases removed from V and 0 bases from J, the gap between germline ends came to 11 bases. Germline values: CDR1 LNHDA, CDR2 SQIVND (reference sequence). CDR3 residues: CASSDRLSNTGELFF. CDR3 DNA: TGTGCCAGTAGCGACAGGCTTTCGAACACCGGGGAGCTGTTTTTT.

The genes are TRBV4-3 and TRBJ2-3, with TRBD2 matching 10 bases. V lost 0 bases and J lost 4; bases outside the gene matches: 4. Germline V gene lookup returns CDR1 LGHNA and CDR2 YSLEER. This CDR3 has 16 residues. CDR3 amino acids: CASSQDLAGGPDTQYF. CDR3 bases: TGCGCCAGCAGCCAAGATTTAGCGGGAGGTCCAGATACGCAGTATTTT.

The chain links TRBV29-1 to TRBJ1-1, with D uncertain. The V end lost 4 bases, the J end lost 4 bases, and 10 bases lay between the germline ends. Germline assignment: CDR1 SQVTM and CDR2 ANQGSEA. The CDR3 consists of 12 residues. In nucleotides, the CDR3 is TGCAGCGTTGGGAAGGGTATCACTGAAGCTTTCTTT. It encodes CSVGKGITEAFF.

The DNA for the CDR3 is TGTGCCAGCAGTGAAGGACAGGGAGGCGGTTCAACTAATGAAAAACTGTTTTTT. Protein product: CASSEGQGGGSTNEKLFF. V usage is TRBV6-1 and J usage is TRBJ1-4; 7 bases line up with TRBD1. The CDR3 consists of 18 residues. J lost 0 bases, V lost 1 base, and 8 bases had no gene match. Germline assignment: CDR1 MNHNS and CDR2 SASEGT.